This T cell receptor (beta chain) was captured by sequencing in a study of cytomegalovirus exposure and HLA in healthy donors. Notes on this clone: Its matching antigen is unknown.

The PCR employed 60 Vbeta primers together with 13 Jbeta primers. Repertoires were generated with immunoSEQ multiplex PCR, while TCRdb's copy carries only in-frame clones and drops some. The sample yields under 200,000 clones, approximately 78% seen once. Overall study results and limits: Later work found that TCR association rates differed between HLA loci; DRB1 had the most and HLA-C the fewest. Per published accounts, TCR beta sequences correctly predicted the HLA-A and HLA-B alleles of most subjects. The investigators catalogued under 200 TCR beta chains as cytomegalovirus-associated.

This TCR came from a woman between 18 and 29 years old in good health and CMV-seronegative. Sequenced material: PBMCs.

CDR3 nucleotides: TGTGCCAGCAGCGCGACAGGTTTCGTGGATCAAGATACGCAGTATTTT. Its translation is CASSATGFVDQDTQYF. The V call is TRBV7-2, the J call TRBJ2-3; weak D call: TRBD1 (6 bases). The CDR3 has 16 residues. Trimming cost V 5 bases and J 5 bases, with 20 bases left between them. CDR1 is SGHTA and CDR2 is FQGNSA in the germline V gene.